The rows below give T cell receptor beta chains drawn from one sample of a study of blood T cell repertoires in COVID-19. This table comes from immunoSEQ multiplex PCR, and its TCRdb copy is limited to in-frame clones, with some not included. Counted here are about 210,000 clones, 89% occurring once; the ten biggest clones make up about 5%. The sequenced sample was peripheral blood. Receptors were obtained from a middle-aged woman with acute or convalescent COVID-19. Each CDR3 is given with its conserved first and last residue. A D gene is named only where the DNA matches it firmly. Size values are once, few and many counts, or a class for expanded clones, and some rows have none.

>TRBV29-1|once|TRBJ1-2|TRBD1
CSVEGDRGPVGYTF
TGCAGCGTTGAGGGGGACAGGGGGCCCGTGGGCTACACCTTC
>TRBV5-4|few|TRBJ1-1|NA
CASSLKGGRRVAEAFF
TGTGCCAGCAGCTTGAAGGGGGGGCGCAGGGTTGCTGAAGCTTTCTTT
>TRBV11-2|once|TRBJ2-5|TRBD2
CASSLGPGGKETQYF
TGTGCCAGCAGCTTAGGGCCGGGGGGGAAAGAGACCCAGTACTTC
>TRBV7-3|NA|TRBJ2-4|TRBD2
CASSGTSGASKNIQYF
TGTGCCAGCAGCGGGACTAGCGGGGCCTCGAAAAACATTCAGTACTTC
>TRBV30|NA|TRBJ1-2|NA
CAWNIQLYGYTF
TGTGCCTGGAATATACAGCTCTATGGCTACACCTTC
>TRBV4-1|NA|TRBJ2-3|NA
CASSQERTGSRNTQYF
TGCGCCAGCAGCCAAGAAAGAACAGGGTCGAGAAATACGCAGTATTTT
>TRBV3-1/TRBV3-2|NA|TRBJ1-3|NA
CASSQAGKMGSRNTIYF
TGTGCCAGCAGCCAAGCCGGAAAAATGGGGAGTCGGAACACCATATATTTT
>TRBV2|NA|TRBJ1-5|NA
CASTGKGNQPQHF
TGTGCCAGCACGGGAAAAGGCAATCAGCCCCAGCATTTT
>TRBV12-3/TRBV12-4|NA|TRBJ2-5|TRBD1
CASSFGTAETQYF
TGTGCCAGCAGTTTTGGGACAGCAGAGACCCAGTACTTC
>TRBV11-2|NA|TRBJ1-1|TRBD1
CASSRPGQAMNTEAFF
TGTGCCAGCAGCAGACCGGGACAGGCGATGAACACTGAAGCTTTCTTT
>TRBV4-1|NA|TRBJ2-1|NA
CASSPIGQGDEQFF
TGCGCCAGCAGCCCCATCGGGCAGGGCGATGAGCAGTTCTTC
>TRBV14|NA|TRBJ2-5|NA
CASSQDRWGGETQYF
TGTGCCAGCAGCCAAGATCGTTGGGGGGGCGAGACCCAGTACTTC
>TRBV10-2|NA|TRBJ2-3|TRBD2
CASARGGSTDTQYF
TGCGCCAGCGCGCGGGGGGGCAGCACAGATACGCAGTATTTT
>TRBV3-1/TRBV3-2|once|TRBJ1-2|NA
CASSQEGGRYGYTF
TGTGCCAGCAGCCAAGAGGGGGGGAGGTATGGCTACACCTTC
>TRBV7-3|NA|TRBJ2-5|NA
CASSDGNQETQYF
TGTGCCAGCAGTGACGGGAATCAAGAGACCCAGTACTTC
>TRBV12-5|NA|TRBJ1-5|NA
CASGFGAGPNWNQPQHF
TGTGCTAGTGGTTTTGGCGCAGGGCCTAACTGGAATCAGCCCCAGCATTTT
>TRBV27|NA|TRBJ1-4|NA
CASSLAGGVKKLFF
TGTGCCAGCAGCTTAGCCGGGGGAGTTAAAAAACTGTTTTTT
>TRBV5-8|NA|TRBJ2-3|TRBD2
CASSAPSGVYTDTQYF
TGTGCCAGCAGCGCCCCTAGCGGTGTCTACACAGATACGCAGTATTTT
>TRBV7-9|NA|TRBJ2-2|NA
CASSLWETRGTGELFF
TGTGCCAGCAGCTTGTGGGAAACACGGGGCACCGGGGAGCTGTTTTTT
>TRBV7-3|once|TRBJ2-1|TRBD2
CASSHPGTSGGAYNEQFF
TGTGCCAGCAGCCATCCCGGGACTAGCGGTGGGGCCTACAATGAGCAGTTCTTC
>TRBV3-1/TRBV3-2|NA|TRBJ1-1|NA
CASSQVEAGNTEAFF
TGTGCCAGCAGCCAAGTCGAGGCGGGGAACACTGAAGCTTTCTTT
>TRBV5-6|few|TRBJ1-5|NA
CASTKRWQVDSNQPQHF
TGTGCCAGCACCAAACGTTGGCAGGTCGATAGCAATCAGCCCCAGCATTTT
>TRBV15|NA|TRBJ2-4|TRBD2
CATSRDRDGGINIQYF
TGTGCCACCAGCAGAGATCGGGACGGGGGGATAAACATTCAGTACTTC
>TRBV10-3|few|TRBJ2-3|TRBD2
CAISAGTSGGADTQYF
TGTGCCATCAGTGCCGGGACTAGCGGGGGCGCAGATACGCAGTATTTT
>TRBV19|NA|TRBJ2-5|TRBD1
CASRPRGQGSRETQYF
TGTGCCAGTAGACCGAGAGGACAGGGAAGTAGGGAGACCCAGTACTTC
>TRBV6-1|NA|TRBJ1-5|NA
CASSERGGFEPQHF
TGTGCCAGCAGTGAACGGGGAGGGTTTGAGCCCCAGCATTTT
>TRBV30|many|TRBJ1-3|TRBD1
CAWSVGLLRQGSVGNTIYF
TGTGCCTGGAGTGTAGGCCTCCTTCGACAGGGGTCGGTGGGAAACACCATATATTTT
>TRBV7-2|NA|TRBJ2-5|NA
CASNLRGQETQYF
TGTGCCAGCAACTTACGGGGGCAAGAGACCCAGTACTTC
>TRBV6-5|NA|TRBJ1-4|TRBD1
CASMTGQGGEKLFF
TGTGCCAGCATGACGGGACAGGGAGGAGAAAAACTGTTTTTT
>TRBV5-1|NA|TRBJ1-1|NA
CASSLAGSAEAFF
TGCGCCAGCAGCTTGGCGGGGTCCGCTGAAGCTTTCTTT
>TRBV6-6|NA|TRBJ1-1|NA
CASSYSPGFAEAFF
TGTGCCAGCAGTTACTCCCCAGGGTTCGCTGAAGCTTTCTTT
>TRBV19|NA|TRBJ2-2|TRBD2
CASSTFRLAGGLRSNTGELFF
TGTGCCAGTAGTACGTTTAGACTAGCGGGGGGGCTGCGATCGAACACCGGGGAGCTGTTTTTT
>TRBV6-5|NA|TRBJ2-2|NA
CASSFRVTGELFF
TGTGCCAGCAGTTTCAGGGTGACCGGGGAGCTGTTTTTT
>TRBV11-2|once|TRBJ2-1|NA
CASSPYRGGNEQFF
TGTGCCAGCAGCCCCTACAGGGGAGGCAATGAGCAGTTCTTC
>TRBV6-6|NA|TRBJ2-5|TRBD2
CASSYSALAGKTQYF
TGTGCCAGCAGTTACTCGGCACTAGCGGGGAAGACCCAGTACTTC